A single sample gave rise to the 3 T cell receptor beta chains below, sequenced in a study of blood T cell repertoires in COVID-19. Sequencing was performed with immunoSEQ multiplex PCR; in TCRdb, only in-frame clones are kept and a portion is missing. The table lists around 180,000 clones, about 84% of them singletons, with around a sixth in the top ten. What was sequenced was peripheral blood. The source is a person aged 65 to 85 with COVID-19, enrolled during active disease.

This clone was detected only a few times. The V gene is TRBV12-3 or TRBV12-4, the J gene TRBJ2-5; D gene uncertain. V lost 6 bases and J lost 5, with 13 bases in between. There are 13 residues in the CDR3. The CDR3: CASSPIFYETQYF. DNA for the CDR3: TGTGCCAGCAGCCCCATATTCTACGAGACCCAGTACTTC.

The rearrangement joins TRBV9 to TRBJ2-1; TRBD2 matches at 10 bases. From germline, CDR1 is SGDLS and CDR2 YYNGEE. J was trimmed by 8 bases and V by 2 bases; bases with no gene match: 10. This CDR3 is 16 amino acids long. CDR3 bases: TGTGCCAGCAGCGTCGCGCCTAGCGGGAGTCGGGATGAGCAGTTCTTC. It specifies CASSVAPSGSRDEQFF.

The chain employs TRBV5-1 and TRBJ2-1; 7 positions match TRBD1. From germline, CDR1 is SGHRS and CDR2 YFSETQ. The CDR3 consists of 15 residues. V lost 5 bases to trimming and J lost 3 bases; unmatched junction nucleotides: 8. The CDR3 protein is CASSATGTDYNEQFF. DNA for the CDR3: TGCGCCAGCAGTGCCACCGGGACAGACTACAATGAGCAGTTCTTC.